Listed below are T cell receptor beta chains from one sample, sequenced in a study of blood T cell repertoires in COVID-19. The table came from immunoSEQ multiplex PCR; TCRdb's copy has only in-frame clones and leaves some out. The table lists about 370,000 clones, roughly 86% of them singletons. The sample was PBMCs or T cells enriched from blood (not recorded which). These receptors originate from a woman aged 30 to 39 who had recovered from COVID-19. Both conserved end residues are part of each CDR3. The order of the fields is CDR3 protein, clone size, J gene, V gene. Rows give clone size only sometimes, using once, few, many, or a class for an expanded clone.

CDR3: CASRASGEKLFF; size: few; J: TRBJ1-4; V: TRBV7-9
CDR3: CAWSSGLAGVNEQYF; size: .; J: TRBJ2-7; V: TRBV30
CDR3: CAWRPMAVNYGYTF; size: .; J: TRBJ1-2; V: TRBV30
CDR3: CASSISLSEQYF; size: few; J: TRBJ2-7; V: TRBV19
CDR3: CASSLEGGWDTEAFF; size: many; J: TRBJ1-1; V: TRBV28
CDR3: CASRLAVDRFRGQPQHF; size: .; J: TRBJ1-5; V: TRBV12-2
CDR3: CASSLNGQGLYNEQFF; size: .; J: TRBJ2-1; V: TRBV7-3
CDR3: CASSFRGTGYSPLHF; size: .; J: TRBJ1-6; V: TRBV5-8
CDR3: CASSDWTGGNNEQFF; size: .; J: TRBJ2-1; V: TRBV25-1
CDR3: CASSNLWGGDEQFF; size: .; J: TRBJ2-1; V: TRBV28
CDR3: CASSLDASYNEQFF; size: .; J: TRBJ2-1; V: TRBV7-9
CDR3: CSVGEVSYEQYF; size: once; J: TRBJ2-7; V: TRBV29-1
CDR3: CASSEAPVTSSEQFF; size: .; J: TRBJ2-1; V: TRBV6-1
CDR3: CASSYGGRGFEKLFF; size: .; J: TRBJ1-4; V: TRBV6-5
CDR3: CASSYSRDEQFF; size: .; J: TRBJ2-1; V: TRBV6-5
CDR3: CASSHIRLAGAPYNEQFF; size: few; J: TRBJ2-1; V: TRBV19
CDR3: CAWRTVNTGELFF; size: .; J: TRBJ2-2; V: TRBV30
CDR3: CASSFPGQGARDTQYF; size: .; J: TRBJ2-3; V: TRBV11-2
CDR3: CASRLSSIQANTGELFF; size: .; J: TRBJ2-2; V: TRBV5-1
CDR3: CASSVSSGLTDTQYF; size: .; J: TRBJ2-3; V: TRBV9
CDR3: CATSDAGWNEQFF; size: .; J: TRBJ2-1; V: TRBV24-1
CDR3: CASSQASVRGAYEQYF; size: .; J: TRBJ2-7; V: TRBV4-1
CDR3: CASSFQGALNIQYF; size: .; J: TRBJ2-4; V: TRBV27
CDR3: CASSYGESPPAHGYTF; size: .; J: TRBJ1-2; V: TRBV7-9
CDR3: CASSPGNRAMVTEAFF; size: .; J: TRBJ1-1; V: TRBV18
CDR3: CASRPDRVGQPQHF; size: .; J: TRBJ1-5; V: TRBV7-8
CDR3: CASSPQGYEGTIYF; size: .; J: TRBJ1-3; V: TRBV18
CDR3: CASSFSSGTYNEQFF; size: .; J: TRBJ2-1; V: TRBV27
CDR3: CAWSTGSSIAFF; size: few; J: TRBJ1-1; V: TRBV30
CDR3: CASSLGLAVGTDTQYF; size: .; J: TRBJ2-3; V: TRBV5-4
CDR3: CASSHRMSSGNTIYF; size: .; J: TRBJ1-3; V: TRBV19
CDR3: CASSFNRDRPLHF; size: .; J: TRBJ1-6; V: TRBV27
CDR3: CASSLGGSARSRTQYF; size: .; J: TRBJ2-5; V: TRBV13
CDR3: CASSSYQETQYF; size: .; J: TRBJ2-5; V: TRBV6-2/TRBV6-3
CDR3: CASSRNQGSEAFF; size: .; J: TRBJ1-1; V: TRBV7-2
CDR3: CASSSGDRGGTEAFF; size: .; J: TRBJ1-1; V: TRBV18
CDR3: CASSLRDREGEKLFF; size: once; J: TRBJ1-4; V: TRBV27
CDR3: CSASSGGSDEQFF; size: .; J: TRBJ2-1; V: TRBV20-1
CDR3: CASSKAREWDREFGYTF; size: .; J: TRBJ1-2; V: TRBV5-8
CDR3: CASSLAYNEQFF; size: .; J: TRBJ2-1; V: TRBV5-4
CDR3: CATSRDRGTGNTIYF; size: .; J: TRBJ1-3; V: TRBV15
CDR3: CAGSSGLFQYEQYF; size: .; J: TRBJ2-7; V: TRBV11-2